This entry lists 18 T cell receptor beta chains sequenced from one sample in a study of shared clonotypes between healthy human individuals. The protocol was immunoSEQ multiplex PCR, while the TCRdb copy is restricted to in-frame clones and leaves out a portion. The data show about 2.1 million clones, about 94% seen once. Naive CD8 cells lacked CD45RO, underwent positive selection for CCR7 and left out terminally differentiated effector memory CD45RA+ cells. Sequencing was done on a sample of naive CD8+ T cells from PBMCs. These receptors were obtained from a man in his late teens or twenties in good health. Some clones in this sample may be carry-over from other donors' samples.

The chain has TRBV29-1 and TRBJ2-1; the match to TRBD1 covers 8 bases. Germline assignment: CDR1 SQVTM and CDR2 ANQGSEA. V lost 3 bases, J lost 7 bases, and 11 bases stayed unmatched. CDR3 size: 15 residues. CDR3 amino acids: CSVEPGQGARNEQFF. The CDR3 DNA follows: TGCAGCGTTGAGCCAGGGCAGGGGGCAAGGAATGAGCAGTTCTTC.

The V gene is TRBV5-4, the J gene TRBJ1-2, with D possibly TRBD1 on 6 matching bases. Germline CDR1 SGHNT, CDR2 YYREEE (reference sequence). The CDR3 consists of 14 residues. Trimming stripped 1 base from V and 7 bases from J, with 14 bases between. Here the CDR3 DNA reads TGTGCCAGCAGCTTGAAGGGGGGTCCGGGTGGCTACACCTTC. As protein: CASSLKGGPGGYTF.

This chain uses TRBV19 with TRBJ1-3; D is uncertain. V lost 3 bases and J 2 bases, leaving 11 bases between the germline ends. The germline V gene encodes CDR1 LNHDA and CDR2 SQIVND (reference sequence). The CDR3 has 15 residues. The chain's CDR3 is CASSIPMVTGNTIYF. The CDR3 nucleotides read TGTGCCAGTAGTATCCCGATGGTAACTGGAAACACCATATATTTT.

This clone has just one count. This chain links TRBV19 with TRBJ1-1; D gene uncertain. V shed 10 bases and J shed 1 base, with 13 bases lying between them. From germline, CDR1 is LNHDA and CDR2 SQIVND (reference sequence). This CDR3 is 13 amino acids long. CDR3 coding DNA: TGTGCCACCCAGTACCCCGGGAACACTGAAGCTTTCTTT. It yields the protein CATQYPGNTEAFF.

V and J are TRBV14 and TRBJ2-7; possibly TRBD2 for D (6 bases). CDR3 length equals 14 residues. CDR1 is SGHDN and CDR2 is FVKESK in the germline V gene. Trimming cost V 4 bases and J 3 bases, with 13 bases left between them. For the CDR3, the DNA is TGTGCCAGCAGCCTTCCCGGGACTGGCTACGAGCAGTACTTC. Translation: CASSLPGTGYEQYF.

The J gene is TRBJ2-2, the V gene TRBV7-3; D uncertain. Germline V lookup: CDR1 SGHTA, CDR2 FQGTGA. Trimming left V 4 bases short and J 2 bases short, with 11 bases between. This CDR3 has 15 amino acids. The CDR3 sequence: CASSSTVFNTGELFF. The CDR3 coding sequence is TGTGCCAGCAGCTCGACGGTTTTTAACACCGGGGAGCTGTTTTTT.

Concerning this clone itself: Other DNA sequences of this sample code for an identical CDR3. The chain uses TRBV2 and TRBJ2-5; D call uncertain. Germline values: CDR1 SNHLY, CDR2 FYNNEI. The CDR3 runs to 10 residues. Trimming took 8 bases from V and 3 from J, leaving 4 bases between them. This CDR3 reads CASSKETQYF. Here the CDR3 DNA reads TGTGCCAGCTCGAAAGAGACCCAGTACTTC.

In nucleotides, the CDR3 is TGTGCCAGCAGTTGGGGCGGGAGGGGATTCGAGCAGTACTTC. Translating it yields CASSWGGRGFEQYF. The chain joins TRBV27 to TRBJ2-7, with 9 bases identical to TRBD2. The germline V gene has CDR1 MNHEY and CDR2 SMNVEV (reference sequence). The V gene end was trimmed by 4 bases and the J gene end by 6 bases; junction bases not matched to a gene: 7. The CDR3 consists of 14 residues.

V usage is TRBV7-3 and J usage is TRBJ2-3, with TRBD1 as a possible D gene (6 bases). Germline V gene data show CDR1 as SGHTA and CDR2 as FQGTGA. The CDR3 runs to 17 residues. V lost 5 bases and J lost 4, with 22 bases in between. Here the CDR3 DNA reads TGTGCCAGCAGCCCGAATGTCCGGTCCCCAGGGGCAGATACGCAGTATTTT. Protein sequence: CASSPNVRSPGADTQYF.

The V call is TRBV5-4, the J call TRBJ2-1; the D gene is possibly TRBD2 (5 bases). The V end lost 4 bases, the J end lost 8 bases, and 10 bases lay between the germline ends. Per the germline V gene, CDR1 is SGHNT and CDR2 is YYREEE (reference sequence). The CDR3 consists of 12 residues. CDR3 DNA sequence: TGTGCCAGCAGCCCCCGAGGGCATGAGCAGTTCTTC. Its protein product is CASSPRGHEQFF.

The chain carries TRBV5-1 and TRBJ2-7, with a weak D call TRBD1 (6 bases). Trimming took 0 bases from V and 3 from J, leaving 16 bases between them. This CDR3 is built from 16 residues. The germline gives CDR1 SGHRS, CDR2 YFSETQ. The CDR3 spells CASSLDVGEGGYEQYF. Written as DNA, the CDR3 is TGCGCCAGCAGCTTGGATGTGGGGGAAGGGGGCTACGAGCAGTACTTC.

V usage is TRBV25-1 and J usage is TRBJ2-5; D assignment may be TRBD1 or TRBD2 (6 bases each). The germline V gene has CDR1 MGHDK and CDR2 SYGVNS. There are 15 residues in the CDR3. V was trimmed by 1 base and J by 2 bases, leaving 11 bases between them. The CDR3 DNA follows: TGTGCCAGCAGTGAATGGGGGGCGGGACAAGAGACCCAGTACTTC. Translating it yields CASSEWGAGQETQYF. Filled out from reference TRBV25-1 and TRBJ2-5, the complete variable domain reads EADIYQTPRYLVIGTGKKITLECSQTMGHDKMYWYQQDPGMELHLIHYSYGVNSTEKGDLSSESTVSRIRTEHFPLTLESARPSHTSQYLCASSEWGAGQETQYFGPGTRLLVL.

A single count supports this clone. V usage is TRBV5-1 and J usage is TRBJ2-1, with a possible D match to TRBD2 (6 bases). Germline V gene sequence: CDR1 SGHRS, CDR2 YFSETQ. Trimming pared 5 bases from V and 1 base from J, leaving 10 bases between. This CDR3 region has 14 residues. The chain's CDR3 is CASSGGDSYNEQFF. The CDR3 DNA follows: TGCGCCAGCAGTGGCGGGGATTCCTACAATGAGCAGTTCTTC.

The V and J genes are TRBV27 and TRBJ2-2, with D perhaps matching TRBD1 (6 bases). The germline V gene has CDR1 MNHEY and CDR2 SMNVEV (reference sequence). Trimming removed 2 bases from V and 0 bases from J, with 16 bases in between. The CDR3 totals 18 residues. CDR3 nucleotides: TGTGCCAGCAGTTTAACCCTGGGACACCGAGCGAACACCGGGGAGCTGTTTTTT. Amino acid sequence: CASSLTLGHRANTGELFF.

This sequence joins TRBV7-9 and TRBJ2-7, with D possibly TRBD2 on 6 matching bases. V was shortened by 2 bases and J by 0 bases, with 8 bases between the two germline ends. Per the germline V gene, CDR1 is SEHNR and CDR2 is FQNEAQ (reference sequence). The CDR3 runs 14 residues. CDR3 DNA: TGTGCCAGCAGCTTATGGACTACCTCCTACGAGCAGTACTTC. Protein product: CASSLWTTSYEQYF.

This clone was counted once. Other DNA sequences within the sample encode an identical CDR3. The V and J genes are TRBV14 and TRBJ2-7; no firm D call. Germline-derived CDR1 and CDR2 are SGHDN and FVKESK. The CDR3 consists of 11 residues. V dropped 3 bases and J dropped 4 bases, with 4 bases sitting between them. The DNA for the CDR3 is TGTGCCAGCAGCCAGGGATACGAGCAGTACTTC. Protein product: CASSQGYEQYF.

The chain has TRBV5-1 and TRBJ2-5, with 9 positions matching TRBD1. The CDR3 runs 16 residues. Germline assignment: CDR1 SGHRS and CDR2 YFSETQ. The V and J ends lost 4 bases and 5 bases, in that order; junction bases with no gene match: 12. The CDR3 is CASSQLGTGLRETQYF. For the CDR3, the DNA is TGCGCCAGCAGCCAATTAGGGACAGGGTTAAGGGAGACCCAGTACTTC.

V and J are TRBV30 and TRBJ2-7; tentatively, D is TRBD2 (5 bases). The CDR3 has 16 residues. Per the germline V gene, CDR1 is GTSNPN and CDR2 is SVGIG (reference sequence). V dropped 0 bases and J dropped 7 bases, with 22 bases sitting between them. CDR3 DNA: TGTGCCTGGAGTGTGGCTACGCCACTCCCTCGGAGGGAGCAGTACTTC. Its translation is CAWSVATPLPRREQYF. The whole variable domain, remainder taken from reference TRBV30 and TRBJ2-7, is SQTIHQWPATLVQPVGSPLSLECTVEGTSNPNLYWYRQAAGRGLQLLFYSVGIGQISSEVPQNLSASRPQDRQFILSSKKLLLSDSGFYLCAWSVATPLPRREQYFGPGTRLTVT.